The 8 T cell receptor beta chains in this list originate from one sample, sequenced in a study of blood T cell repertoires in COVID-19. Assay: immunoSEQ multiplex PCR; the TCRdb copy retains only in-frame clones and omits some. The sample includes 250,000 to 300,000 clones, 80% to 90% of them seen just once. The sample consisted of peripheral blood. These receptors all come from a woman aged 30 to 39 with COVID-19, enrolled during active disease.

CDR3 protein: CASGTGHTGELFF. Here the CDR3 DNA reads TGTGCCAGCGGCACAGGGCACACCGGGGAGCTGTTTTTT. The chain combines TRBV28 with TRBJ2-2, with TRBD1 as a possible D gene (6 bases). There are 13 residues in the CDR3. Germline V gene sequence: CDR1 MDHEN, CDR2 SYDVKM. V lost 8 bases and J lost 3, with 10 bases in between.

V gene TRBV3-1 (or the pseudogene TRBV3-2) combines with J gene TRBJ1-2, with 9 bases identical to TRBD1. This CDR3 contains 13 residues. The germline CDR1 and CDR2 sequences are LGHDT and YNNKEL (reference sequence). V shed 3 bases, J shed 5 bases, and the junction held 1 base outside the gene matches. This CDR3 reads CASSHGQGYGYTF. The CDR3 nucleotides read TGTGCCAGCAGCCACGGACAGGGGTATGGCTACACCTTC.

This chain uses TRBV4-2 with TRBJ1-4; 7 nucleotides align to TRBD1. Trimming removed 0 bases from V and 7 bases from J; junction bases left unmatched: 8. The germline CDR1 and CDR2 sequences are LGHNA and YNFKEQ. The CDR3 has 16 residues. This chain's CDR3 is CASSQDQDRLSEKLFF. The CDR3 DNA is TGTGCCAGCAGCCAAGATCAGGACAGGCTGAGTGAAAAACTGTTTTTT.

The CDR3 here is CASSYSDRGNSPLHF. The DNA for the CDR3 is TGCGCCAGCAGTTACTCGGACAGGGGGAATTCACCCCTCCACTTT. J is TRBJ1-6 and V is TRBV5-1; 10 bases are a match to TRBD1. This CDR3 spans 15 amino acids. Germline V gene sequence: CDR1 SGHRS, CDR2 YFSETQ. V was pared by 5 bases and J by 7 bases, with 6 bases of the junction left unmatched.

This clone came up a few times. The chain couples TRBV5-1 to TRBJ1-5, with a possible D match to TRBD1 (5 bases). CDR1 and CDR2 from the germline V gene are SGHRS and YFSETQ. Deletions cut 7 bases from V and 5 bases from J, with 19 bases between. This CDR3 has 15 residues. The CDR3 DNA is TGCGCCAGCGCCCCGGGAGGGAGAGGGGATCAGCCCCAGCATTTT. Translation: CASAPGGRGDQPQHF. Full variable domain (missing parts from reference TRBV5-1 and TRBJ1-5): KAGVTQTPRYLIKTRGQQVTLSCSPISGHRSVSWYQQTPGQGLQFLFEYFSETQRNKGNFPGRFSGRQFSNSRSEMNVSTLELGDSALYLCASAPGGRGDQPQHFGDGTRLSIL.

V is TRBV19 and J is TRBJ1-2; TRBD1 is a possible D gene (5 bases). CDR1 is LNHDA, CDR2 SQIVND, per germline (reference sequence). CDR3 size: 16 residues. Trimming left V 5 bases short and J 2 bases short, with 18 bases between. This CDR3 is CASSPPLGLLNYGYTF. CDR3 nucleotide sequence: TGTGCCAGTAGTCCCCCCCTGGGGCTGTTAAACTATGGCTACACCTTC.

The CDR3 loop reads CASSGGTSSNKETQYF. The DNA for the CDR3 is TGCGCCAGCAGCGGGGGGACTAGCTCGAATAAAGAGACCCAGTACTTC. J is TRBJ2-5 and V is TRBV5-1; 9 bases align to TRBD2. There are 16 residues in the CDR3. Germline V gene lookup returns CDR1 SGHRS and CDR2 YFSETQ. V lost 4 bases and J lost 3; bases outside the gene matches: 10.

This rearrangement joins TRBV6-5 to TRBJ1-2; TRBD1 matches at 10 bases. Germline CDR1 is MNHEY and CDR2 is SVGAGI. This CDR3 spans 15 amino acids. J was trimmed by 7 bases and V by 5 bases; bases with no gene match: 10. For the CDR3, the DNA is TGTGCCAGCAGTCGGGACAGGGGCCGCGAGGGTGGCTACACCTTC. Translated: CASSRDRGREGGYTF.